Detailed here is one T cell receptor beta chain. The V gene's germline CDR1 is MNHEY and CDR2 SVGAGI. The CDR3 covers 14 residues. V was shortened by 0 bases and J by 0 bases, with 6 bases between the two germline ends. This entry belongs to a study of control samples from healthy donors and cancer patients. Data came from immunoSEQ multiplex PCR; TCRdb stores just in-frame clones and leaves some out. The data show about 230,000 clones, about 80% seen once. The V gene is TRBV6-5, the J gene TRBJ2-7, with unresolved D. Material for sequencing was PBMCs. The receptor was isolated from a woman aged 55-70 years with lung cancer. Here the CDR3 DNA reads TGTGCCAGCAGTTACTCGGGCCGCTCCTACGAGCAGTACTTC. Protein sequence: CASSYSGRSYEQYF.